This T cell receptor (beta chain) was retrieved from a study of T cells in tuberculosis. Study-wide background: A South African cohort included IGRA-negative adolescents, latently infected IGRA-positive adolescents and adults with active tuberculosis. Findings of the study overall: Samples were chosen by availability of cryopreserved specimens.

Libraries were prepared by immunoSEQ multiplex PCR; TCRdb keeps only in-frame clonotypes and omits some of them. This table holds roughly 33,000 clones, more than 85% found once. Per the germline V gene, CDR1 is KGHSH and CDR2 is LQKENI. The CDR3 contains 18 residues. V gave up 4 bases and J gave up 3 bases, with 24 bases separating them. Of note for this clone: What it binds is unknown.

Unsorted cryopreserved PBMC were sequenced, averaging approximately 100,000 T cells per clinical donor. This TCR was recovered from a donor aged 10-35 years with latent tuberculosis or without tuberculosis infection. Sequencing was carried out using PBMCs. This sequence joins TRBV18 and TRBJ1-1; the D gene is possibly TRBD1 (5 bases). The chain's CDR3 is CASSLDLRGRDEYTEAFF. CDR3 in DNA: TGTGCCAGCTCACTCGACCTGCGGGGGAGGGATGAATACACTGAAGCTTTCTTT.